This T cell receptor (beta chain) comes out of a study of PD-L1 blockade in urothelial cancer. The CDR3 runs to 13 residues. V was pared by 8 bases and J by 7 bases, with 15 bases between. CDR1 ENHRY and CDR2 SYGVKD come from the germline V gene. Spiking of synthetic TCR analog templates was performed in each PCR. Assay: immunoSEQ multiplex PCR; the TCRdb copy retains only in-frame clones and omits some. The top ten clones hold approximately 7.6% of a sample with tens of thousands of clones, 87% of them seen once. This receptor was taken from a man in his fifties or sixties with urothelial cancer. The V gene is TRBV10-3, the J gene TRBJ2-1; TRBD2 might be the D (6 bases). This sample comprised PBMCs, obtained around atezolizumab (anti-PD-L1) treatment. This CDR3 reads CAISPGLLNEQFF. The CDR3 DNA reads TGTGCCATCTCGCCGGGACTGCTGAATGAGCAGTTCTTC.